This T cell receptor beta chain derives from a study of T and B cells in COVID-19 patients. Study-level background: Blood was sampled from COVID-19 patients who were either actively infected or recovered.

A few counts support this clonotype. Each TRB amplification used roughly 240-550 ng of genomic DNA from blood. TRB rearrangements were amplified by multiplex PCR with BIOMED2 TRB-A/B primers. TCRdb reprocessed the multiplex PCR reads with MiXCR, giving one entry per CDR3 protein. The data contain some 3,500 distinct CDR3 sequences, roughly 27% of them seen just once; the ten biggest clones take up roughly two thirds. Sequencing used blood. This TCR derives from a human donor with active COVID-19. The donor label of this sample is uncertain.

The CDR3 sequence is CASSLPSGAGTDTQYF. As DNA, the CDR3 is TGTGCCAGCAGCTTACCCTCAGGGGCAGGCACAGATACGCAGTATTTT. The J gene is TRBJ2-3, the V gene TRBV7-2; tentatively, D is TRBD1 (6 bases). This CDR3 region has 16 residues. The V end lost 2 bases, the J end lost 1 base, and 13 bases lay between the germline ends. Germline V gene lookup returns CDR1 SGHTA and CDR2 FQGNSA.